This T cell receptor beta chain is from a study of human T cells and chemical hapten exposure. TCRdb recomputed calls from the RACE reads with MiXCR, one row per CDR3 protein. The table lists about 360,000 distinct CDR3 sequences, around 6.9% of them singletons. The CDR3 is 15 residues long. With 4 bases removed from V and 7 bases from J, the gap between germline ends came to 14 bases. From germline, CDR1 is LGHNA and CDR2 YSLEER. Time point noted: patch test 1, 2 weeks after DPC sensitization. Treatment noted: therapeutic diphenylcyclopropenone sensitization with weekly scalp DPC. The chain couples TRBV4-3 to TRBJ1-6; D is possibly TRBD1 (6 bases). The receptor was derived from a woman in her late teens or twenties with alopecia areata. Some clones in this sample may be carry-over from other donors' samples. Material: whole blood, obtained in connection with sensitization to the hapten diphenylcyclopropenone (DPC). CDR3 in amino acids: CASSPGARGNSPLHF. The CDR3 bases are TGCGCCAGCAGCCCGGGGGCAAGGGGCAATTCACCCCTCCACTTT.